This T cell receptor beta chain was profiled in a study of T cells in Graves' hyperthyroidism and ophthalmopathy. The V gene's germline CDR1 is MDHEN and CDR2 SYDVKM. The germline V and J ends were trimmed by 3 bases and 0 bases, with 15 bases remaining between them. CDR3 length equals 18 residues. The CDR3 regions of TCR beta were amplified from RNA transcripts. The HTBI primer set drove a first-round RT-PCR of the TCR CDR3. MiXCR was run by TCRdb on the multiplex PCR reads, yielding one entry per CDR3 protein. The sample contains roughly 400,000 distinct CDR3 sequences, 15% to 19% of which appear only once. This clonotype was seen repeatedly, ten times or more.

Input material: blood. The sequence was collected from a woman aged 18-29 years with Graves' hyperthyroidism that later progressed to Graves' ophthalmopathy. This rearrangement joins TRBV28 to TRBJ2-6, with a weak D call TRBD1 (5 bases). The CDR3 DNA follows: TGTGCCAGCAGTTTTCGGACATTGCCAAGCTCTGGGGCCAACGTCCTGACTTTC. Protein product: CASSFRTLPSSGANVLTF.